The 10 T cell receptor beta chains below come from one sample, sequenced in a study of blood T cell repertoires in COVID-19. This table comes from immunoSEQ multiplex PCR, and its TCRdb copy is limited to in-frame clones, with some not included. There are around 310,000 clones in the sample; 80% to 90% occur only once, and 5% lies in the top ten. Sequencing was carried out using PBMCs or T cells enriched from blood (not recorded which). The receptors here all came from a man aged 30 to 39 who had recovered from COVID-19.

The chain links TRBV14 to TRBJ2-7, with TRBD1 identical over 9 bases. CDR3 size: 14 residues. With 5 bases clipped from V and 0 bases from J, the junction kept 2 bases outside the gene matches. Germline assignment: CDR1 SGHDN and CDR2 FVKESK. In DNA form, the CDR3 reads TGTGCCAGCAGCTGGGGACAGGGCTCCTACGAGCAGTACTTC. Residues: CASSWGQGSYEQYF.

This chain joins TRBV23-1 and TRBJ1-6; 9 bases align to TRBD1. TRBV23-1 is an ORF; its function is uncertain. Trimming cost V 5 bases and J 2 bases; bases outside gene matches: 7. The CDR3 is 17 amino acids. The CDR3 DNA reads TGCGCCAGCAGTTCCTTGACAGGGGGGCCCTATAATTCACCCCTCCACTTT. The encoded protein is CASSSLTGGPYNSPLHF.

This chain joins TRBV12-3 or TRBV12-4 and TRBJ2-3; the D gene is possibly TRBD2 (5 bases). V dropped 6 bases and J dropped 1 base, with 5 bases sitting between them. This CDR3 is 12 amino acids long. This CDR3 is CASRGGTDTQYF. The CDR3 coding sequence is TGTGCCAGCAGGGGAGGCACAGATACGCAGTATTTT.

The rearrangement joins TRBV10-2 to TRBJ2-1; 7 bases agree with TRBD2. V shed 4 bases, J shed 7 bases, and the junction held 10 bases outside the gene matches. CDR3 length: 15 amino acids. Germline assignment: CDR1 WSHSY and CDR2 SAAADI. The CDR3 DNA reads TGCGCCAGCAGTGCCACGGGGGGTCTGGGGAATGAGCAGTTCTTC. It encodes CASSATGGLGNEQFF.

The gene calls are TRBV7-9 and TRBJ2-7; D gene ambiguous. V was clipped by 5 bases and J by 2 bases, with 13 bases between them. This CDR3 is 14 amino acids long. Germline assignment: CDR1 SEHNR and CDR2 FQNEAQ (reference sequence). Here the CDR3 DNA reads TGTGCCAGCAGCCCTCGGTTACCCGCCTACGAGCAGTACTTC. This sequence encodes CASSPRLPAYEQYF.

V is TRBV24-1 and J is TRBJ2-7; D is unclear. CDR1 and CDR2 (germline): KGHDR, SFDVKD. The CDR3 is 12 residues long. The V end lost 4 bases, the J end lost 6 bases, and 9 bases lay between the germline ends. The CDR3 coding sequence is TGTGCCACCAGTGACCCCGGCGGCGAGCAGTACTTC. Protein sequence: CATSDPGGEQYF.

CDR3 protein: CAWGSGSTTDTQYF. In nucleotides, the CDR3 is TGTGCCTGGGGTAGCGGATCAACCACAGATACGCAGTATTTT. The rearrangement uses TRBV30 and TRBJ2-3; TRBD2 is a possible D gene (6 bases). Germline CDR1 GTSNPN, CDR2 SVGIG (reference sequence). V shed 5 bases and J shed 2 bases, with 14 bases lying between them. There are 14 residues in the CDR3.

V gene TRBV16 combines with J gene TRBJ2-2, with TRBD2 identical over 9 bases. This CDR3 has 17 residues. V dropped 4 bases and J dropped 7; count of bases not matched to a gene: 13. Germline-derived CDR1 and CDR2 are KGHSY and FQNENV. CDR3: CASSLGLALPESGELFF. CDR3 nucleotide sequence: TGTGCCAGCAGCCTCGGACTAGCGTTGCCGGAGAGCGGGGAGCTGTTTTTT. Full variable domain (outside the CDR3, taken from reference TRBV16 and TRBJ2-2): GEEVAQTPKHLVRGEGQKAKLYCAPIKGHSYVFWYQQVLKNEFKFLISFQNENVFDETGMPKERFSAKCLPNSPCSLEIQATKLEDSAVYFCASSLGLALPESGELFFGEGSRLTVL.

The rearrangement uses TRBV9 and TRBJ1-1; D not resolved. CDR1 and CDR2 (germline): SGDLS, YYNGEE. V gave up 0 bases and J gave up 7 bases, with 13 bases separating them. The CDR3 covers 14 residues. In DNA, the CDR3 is TGTGCCAGCAGCGTAGAGTCCTACGGTAATGAAGCTTTCTTT. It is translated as CASSVESYGNEAFF.

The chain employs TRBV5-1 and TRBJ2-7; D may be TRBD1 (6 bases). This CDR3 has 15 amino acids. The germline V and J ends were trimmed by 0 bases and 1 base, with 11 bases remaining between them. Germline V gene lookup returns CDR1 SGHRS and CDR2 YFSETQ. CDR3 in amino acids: CASSLVGGGSYEQYF. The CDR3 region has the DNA TGCGCCAGCAGCTTGGTTGGGGGCGGATCCTACGAGCAGTACTTC.